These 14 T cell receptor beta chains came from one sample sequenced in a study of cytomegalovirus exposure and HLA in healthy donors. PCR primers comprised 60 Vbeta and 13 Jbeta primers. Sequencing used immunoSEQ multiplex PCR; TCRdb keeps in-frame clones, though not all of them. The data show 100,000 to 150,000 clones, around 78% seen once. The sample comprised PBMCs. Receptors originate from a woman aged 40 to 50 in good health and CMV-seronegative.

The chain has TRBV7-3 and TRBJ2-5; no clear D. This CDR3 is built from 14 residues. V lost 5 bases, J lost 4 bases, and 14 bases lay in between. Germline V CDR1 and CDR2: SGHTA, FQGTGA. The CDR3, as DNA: TGTGCCAGCAGCCCACTGGGCGTAGGAGAGACCCAGTACTTC. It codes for CASSPLGVGETQYF.

This chain's CDR3 is CASGGRGRGEQYF. The CDR3 bases are TGTGCCAGCGGAGGCAGGGGGCGAGGCGAGCAGTACTTC. V usage is TRBV2 and J usage is TRBJ2-5, with TRBD1 matching over 8 bases. Judging by the DNA end, TRBJ2-7 fits better; the J call may be wrong. This CDR3 contains 13 residues. From germline, CDR1 is SNHLY and CDR2 FYNNEI.

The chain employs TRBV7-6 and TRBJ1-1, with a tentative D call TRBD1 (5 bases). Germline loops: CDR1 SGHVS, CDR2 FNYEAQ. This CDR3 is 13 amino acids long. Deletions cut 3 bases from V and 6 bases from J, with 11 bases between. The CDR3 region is CASSLEGFAEAFF. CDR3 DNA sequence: TGTGCCAGCAGCTTGGAGGGGTTCGCTGAAGCTTTCTTT.

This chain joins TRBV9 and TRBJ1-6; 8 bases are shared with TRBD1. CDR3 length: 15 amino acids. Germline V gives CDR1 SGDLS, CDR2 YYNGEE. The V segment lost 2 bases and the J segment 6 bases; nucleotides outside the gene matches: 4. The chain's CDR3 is CASSVGTGSNSPLHF. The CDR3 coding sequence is TGTGCCAGCAGCGTTGGGACAGGCTCTAATTCACCCCTCCACTTT.

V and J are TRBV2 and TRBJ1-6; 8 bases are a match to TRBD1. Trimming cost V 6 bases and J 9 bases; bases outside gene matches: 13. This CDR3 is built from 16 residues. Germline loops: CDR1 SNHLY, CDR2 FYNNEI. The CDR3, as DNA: TGTGCCAGCAGAGACAGATTGACAGGGGCTGGTTCACCCCTCCACTTT. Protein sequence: CASRDRLTGAGSPLHF.

The CDR3 loop reads CASSPTGLSEAFF. For the CDR3, the DNA is TGTGCCAGCAGTCCCACAGGGTTGTCTGAAGCTTTCTTT. The chain links TRBV27 to TRBJ1-1, with D perhaps TRBD1 (6 bases). In germline, CDR1 is MNHEY, CDR2 SMNVEV (reference sequence). V was pared by 5 bases and J by 6 bases, with 13 bases between. There are 13 residues in the CDR3.

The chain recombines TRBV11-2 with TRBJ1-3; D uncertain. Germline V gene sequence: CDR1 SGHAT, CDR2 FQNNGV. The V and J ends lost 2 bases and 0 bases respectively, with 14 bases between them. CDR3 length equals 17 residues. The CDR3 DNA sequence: TGTGCCAGCAGCTTAAACTGGCGGGCGAGCTCTGGAAACACCATATATTTT. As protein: CASSLNWRASSGNTIYF.

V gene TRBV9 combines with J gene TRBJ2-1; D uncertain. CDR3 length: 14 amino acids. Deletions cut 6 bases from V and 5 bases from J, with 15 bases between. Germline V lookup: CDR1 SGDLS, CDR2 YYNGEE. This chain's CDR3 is CASTLGAKDNEQFF. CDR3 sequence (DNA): TGTGCCAGCACCCTCGGAGCTAAGGACAATGAGCAGTTCTTC.

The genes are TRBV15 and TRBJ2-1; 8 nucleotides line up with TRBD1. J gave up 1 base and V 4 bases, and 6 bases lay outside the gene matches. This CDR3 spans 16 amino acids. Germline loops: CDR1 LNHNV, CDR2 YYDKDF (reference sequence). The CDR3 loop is CATSKTRQGSYNEQFF. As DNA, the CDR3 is TGTGCCACCAGCAAAACGCGACAGGGGTCCTACAATGAGCAGTTCTTC.

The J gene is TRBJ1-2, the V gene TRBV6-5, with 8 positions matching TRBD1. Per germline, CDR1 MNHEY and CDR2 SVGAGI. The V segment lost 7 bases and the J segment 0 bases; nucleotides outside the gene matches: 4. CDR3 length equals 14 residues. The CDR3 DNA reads TGTGCCAGCACCCGGGGACAGGCTAACTATGGCTACACCTTC. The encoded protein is CASTRGQANYGYTF.

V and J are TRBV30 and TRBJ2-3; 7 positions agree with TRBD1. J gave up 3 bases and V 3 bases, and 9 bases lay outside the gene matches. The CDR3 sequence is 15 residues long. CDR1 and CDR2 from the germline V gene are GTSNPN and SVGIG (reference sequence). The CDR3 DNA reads TGTGCCTGGAGCAGGATGGACAGGCTGACAGATACGCAGTATTTT. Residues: CAWSRMDRLTDTQYF.

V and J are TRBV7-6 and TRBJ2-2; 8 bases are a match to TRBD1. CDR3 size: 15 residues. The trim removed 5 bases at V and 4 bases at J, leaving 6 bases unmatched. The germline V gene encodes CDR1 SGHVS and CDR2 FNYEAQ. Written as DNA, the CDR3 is TGTGCCAGCAGCCTGCCCGGGACAGGCACCGGGGAGCTGTTTTTT. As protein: CASSLPGTGTGELFF.

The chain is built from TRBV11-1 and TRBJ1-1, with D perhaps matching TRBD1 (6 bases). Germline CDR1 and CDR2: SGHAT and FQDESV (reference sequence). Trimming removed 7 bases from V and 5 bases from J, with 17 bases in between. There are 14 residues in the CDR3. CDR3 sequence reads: CASKKLSGVTEAFF. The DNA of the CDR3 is TGTGCCAGCAAAAAGTTATCAGGGGTGACTGAAGCTTTCTTT.

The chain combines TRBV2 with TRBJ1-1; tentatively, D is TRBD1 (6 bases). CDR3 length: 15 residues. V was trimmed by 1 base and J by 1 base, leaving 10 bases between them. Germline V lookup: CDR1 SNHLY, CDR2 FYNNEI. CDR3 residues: CASSEVQGPNTEAFF. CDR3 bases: TGTGCCAGCAGTGAAGTGCAGGGGCCGAACACTGAAGCTTTCTTT.